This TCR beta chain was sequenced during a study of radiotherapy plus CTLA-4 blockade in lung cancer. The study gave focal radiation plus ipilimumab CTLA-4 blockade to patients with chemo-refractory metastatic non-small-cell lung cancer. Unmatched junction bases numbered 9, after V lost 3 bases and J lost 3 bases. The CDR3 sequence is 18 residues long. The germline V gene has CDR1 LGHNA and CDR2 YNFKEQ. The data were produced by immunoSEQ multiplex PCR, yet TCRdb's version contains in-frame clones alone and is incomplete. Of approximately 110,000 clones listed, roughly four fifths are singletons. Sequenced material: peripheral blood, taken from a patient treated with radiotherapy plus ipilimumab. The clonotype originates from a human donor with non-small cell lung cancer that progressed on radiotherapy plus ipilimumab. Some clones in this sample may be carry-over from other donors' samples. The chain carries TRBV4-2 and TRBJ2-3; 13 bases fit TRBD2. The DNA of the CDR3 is TGTGCCAGCAGCCAGGACCCCGGGACTAGCGGGGCTACAGATACGCAGTATTTT. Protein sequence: CASSQDPGTSGATDTQYF.